A selection of T cell receptor beta chains follows, all from one sample in a study of regulatory T cells in long-lasting Graves disease. From the multiplex PCR reads, TCRdb called clonotypes with MiXCR, one entry per CDR3 protein. This table has some 450,000 distinct CDR3 sequences, 20% to 25% appearing once. Sample: peripheral blood mononuclear cells (PBMCs), taken when the disease was refractory, from a patient treated with antithyroid drugs. All receptors come from a female donor with Graves disease. The CDR3 runs from the conserved cysteine through the conserved F or W. D genes are given only for firm matches. Size is omitted from some rows. Given values are once, few, many or a class for expanded clones.

d_gene	v_gene	abundance	j_gene	CDR3nt	CDR3aa
.	TRBV28	few	TRBJ2-1	TGTGCCAGCAGTACCTCCGGGACTCGGAATGAGCAGTTCTTC	CASSTSGTRNEQFF
.	TRBV12-3/TRBV12-4	many	TRBJ2-5	TGTGCCAGCAGTTTTACGACCCTGGAGACCCAGTACTTC	CASSFTTLETQYF
.	TRBV2	many	TRBJ2-5	TGTGCCAGCAAGCCAGGCTGGCGAGGCGAGACCCAGTACTTC	CASKPGWRGETQYF
.	TRBV28	.	TRBJ2-3	TGTGCCAGCAGTTCGATTTATGGGGGGCAAGATACGCAGTATTTT	CASSSIYGGQDTQYF
.	TRBV3-1	many	TRBJ2-5	TGTGCCAGCAGCCAATTAAGGGAAGAGACCCAGTACTTC	CASSQLREETQYF
.	TRBV6-2/TRBV6-3	many	TRBJ1-1	TGTGCCAGCAGTTACTCGGAAGTGAACACTGAAGCTTTCTTT	CASSYSEVNTEAFF
TRBD1	TRBV7-2	.	TRBJ2-1	TGTGCCAGCAGGCCCGGGACAGGTTACAATGAGCAGTTCTTC	CASRPGTGYNEQFF
.	TRBV5-1	.	TRBJ1-4	TGCGCCAGCAGCTTCGGCGGGACGGATAATGAAAAACTGTTTTTT	CASSFGGTDNEKLFF
.	TRBV7-2	.	TRBJ2-5	TGTGCCAGCAGCTGGGACCGGGGACAGACCCAGTACTTC	CASSWDRGQTQYF
.	TRBV25-1	few	TRBJ2-6	TGTGCCAGCACCGCGACCCAGGGGAGTGCAGGGGCCAACGTCCTGACTTTC	CASTATQGSAGANVLTF
TRBD1	TRBV10-3	many	TRBJ1-6	TGTGCCATCAGCGACAGGGATAATTCACCCCTCCACTTT	CAISDRDNSPLHF